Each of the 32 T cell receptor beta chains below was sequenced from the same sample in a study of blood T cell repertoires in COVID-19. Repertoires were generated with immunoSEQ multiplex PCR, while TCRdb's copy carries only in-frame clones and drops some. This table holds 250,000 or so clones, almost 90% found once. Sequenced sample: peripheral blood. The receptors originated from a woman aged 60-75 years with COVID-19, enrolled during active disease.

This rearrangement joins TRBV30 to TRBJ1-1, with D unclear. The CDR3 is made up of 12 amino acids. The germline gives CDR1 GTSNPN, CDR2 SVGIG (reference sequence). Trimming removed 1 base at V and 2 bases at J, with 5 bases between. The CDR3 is CAWSDSNTEAFF. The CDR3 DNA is TGTGCCTGGAGTGACAGCAACACTGAAGCTTTCTTT.

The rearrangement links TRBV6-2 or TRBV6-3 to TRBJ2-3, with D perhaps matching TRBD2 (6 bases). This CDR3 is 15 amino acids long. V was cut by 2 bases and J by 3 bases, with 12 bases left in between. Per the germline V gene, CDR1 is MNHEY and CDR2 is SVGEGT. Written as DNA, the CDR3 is TGTGCCAGCAGTTACGGGGGGACGGTTACAGATACGCAGTATTTT. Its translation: CASSYGGTVTDTQYF.

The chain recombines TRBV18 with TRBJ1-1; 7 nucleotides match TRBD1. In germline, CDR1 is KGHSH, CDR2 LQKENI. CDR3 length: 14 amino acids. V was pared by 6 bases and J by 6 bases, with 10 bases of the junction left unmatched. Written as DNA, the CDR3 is TGTGCCAGCTCCCCCTCAACAGGGGTCCCTGAAGCTTTCTTT. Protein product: CASSPSTGVPEAFF.

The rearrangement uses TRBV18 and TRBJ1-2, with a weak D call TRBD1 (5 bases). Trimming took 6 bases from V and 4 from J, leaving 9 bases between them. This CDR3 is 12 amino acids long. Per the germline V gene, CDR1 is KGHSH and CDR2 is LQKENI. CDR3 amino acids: CASSSDSYGYTF. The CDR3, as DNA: TGTGCCAGCTCGTCCGACAGCTATGGCTACACCTTC.

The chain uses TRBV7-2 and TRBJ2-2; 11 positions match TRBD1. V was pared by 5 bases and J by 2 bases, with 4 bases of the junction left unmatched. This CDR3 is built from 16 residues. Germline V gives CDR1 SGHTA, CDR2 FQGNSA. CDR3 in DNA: TGTGCCAGCAGCCCTAGGACAGGGGGCAACACCGGGGAGCTGTTTTTT. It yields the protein CASSPRTGGNTGELFF.

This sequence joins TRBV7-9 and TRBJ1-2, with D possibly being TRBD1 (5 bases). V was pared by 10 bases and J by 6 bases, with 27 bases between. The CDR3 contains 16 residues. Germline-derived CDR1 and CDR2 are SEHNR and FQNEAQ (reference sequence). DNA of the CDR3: TGTGCCACGCTCACTAACGGGGGGGAAAACGAGAATGGCTACACCTTC. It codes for CATLTNGGENENGYTF. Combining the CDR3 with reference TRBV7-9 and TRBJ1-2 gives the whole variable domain DTGVSQNPRHKITKRGQNVTFRCDPISEHNRLYWYRQTLGQGPEFLTYFQNEAQLEKSRLLSDRFSAERPKGSFSTLEIQRTEQGDSAMYLCATLTNGGENENGYTFGSGTRLTVV.

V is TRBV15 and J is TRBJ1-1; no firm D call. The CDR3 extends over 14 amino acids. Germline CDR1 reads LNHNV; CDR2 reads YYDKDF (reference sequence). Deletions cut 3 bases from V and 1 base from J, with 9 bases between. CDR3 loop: CATSSFAENTEAFF. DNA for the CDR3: TGTGCCACCAGCAGCTTTGCAGAGAACACTGAAGCTTTCTTT.

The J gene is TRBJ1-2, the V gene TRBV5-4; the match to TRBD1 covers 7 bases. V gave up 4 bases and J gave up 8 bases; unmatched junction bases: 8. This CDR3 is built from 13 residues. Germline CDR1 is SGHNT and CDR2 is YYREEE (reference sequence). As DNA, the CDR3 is TGTGCCAGCAGCGCGGACAGGCACAGGGGCTACACCTTC. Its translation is CASSADRHRGYTF. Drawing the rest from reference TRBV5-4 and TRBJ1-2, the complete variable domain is ETGVTQSPTHLIKTRGQQVTLRCSSQSGHNTVSWYQQALGQGPQFIFQYYREEENGRGNFPPRFSGLQFPNYSSELNVNALELDDSALYLCASSADRHRGYTFGSGTRLTVV.

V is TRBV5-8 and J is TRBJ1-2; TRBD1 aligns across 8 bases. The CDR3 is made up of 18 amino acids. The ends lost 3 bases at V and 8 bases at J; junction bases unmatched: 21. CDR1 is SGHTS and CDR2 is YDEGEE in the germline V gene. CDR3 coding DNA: TGTGCCAGCAGCTACGATCGGACAGGGTCCTTGCAGGTGGGAGGCTACACCTTC. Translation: CASSYDRTGSLQVGGYTF.

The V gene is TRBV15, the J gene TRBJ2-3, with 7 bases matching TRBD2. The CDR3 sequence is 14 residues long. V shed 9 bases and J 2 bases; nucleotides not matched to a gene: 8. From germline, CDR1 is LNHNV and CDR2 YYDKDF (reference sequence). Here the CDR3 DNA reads TGTGCCACTAAACGGGGGGACTACACAGATACGCAGTATTTT. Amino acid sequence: CATKRGDYTDTQYF.

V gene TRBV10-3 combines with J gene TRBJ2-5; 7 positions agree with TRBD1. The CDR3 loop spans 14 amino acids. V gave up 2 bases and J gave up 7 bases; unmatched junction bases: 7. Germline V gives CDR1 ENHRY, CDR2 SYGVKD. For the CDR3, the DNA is TGTGCCATCAGTGAGGGGGACAGCAAGAGGACCCAGTACTTC. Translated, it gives CAISEGDSKRTQYF.

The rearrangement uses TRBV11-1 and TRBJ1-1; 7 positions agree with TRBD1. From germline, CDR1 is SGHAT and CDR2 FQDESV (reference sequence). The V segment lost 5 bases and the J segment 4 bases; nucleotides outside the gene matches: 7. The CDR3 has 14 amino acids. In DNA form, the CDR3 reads TGTGCCAGCAGCACCGACAGGGTGTCCACTGAAGCTTTCTTT. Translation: CASSTDRVSTEAFF.

CDR3 protein: CASSPRGGGTNTEAFF. The CDR3 nucleotides are TGTGCCAGCAGCCCTAGGGGAGGGGGGACGAACACTGAAGCTTTCTTT. The chain recombines TRBV5-5 with TRBJ1-1; tentative D call: TRBD1 (6 bases). The germline V gene has CDR1 SGHKS and CDR2 YYEKEE (reference sequence). Trimming cost V 4 bases and J 1 base, with 17 bases left between them. The CDR3 runs to 16 residues.

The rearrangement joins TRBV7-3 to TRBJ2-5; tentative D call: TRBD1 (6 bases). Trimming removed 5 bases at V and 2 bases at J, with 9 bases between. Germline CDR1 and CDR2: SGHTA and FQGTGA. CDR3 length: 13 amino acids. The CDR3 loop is CASSNTGQETQYF. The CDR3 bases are TGTGCCAGCAGCAACACAGGGCAAGAGACCCAGTACTTC.

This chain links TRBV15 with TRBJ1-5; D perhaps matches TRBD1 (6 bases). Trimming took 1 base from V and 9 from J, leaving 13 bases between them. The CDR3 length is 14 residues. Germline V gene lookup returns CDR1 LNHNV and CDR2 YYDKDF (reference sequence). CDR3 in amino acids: CATSRGETGLPQHF. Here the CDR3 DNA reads TGTGCCACCAGCAGAGGTGAAACAGGGCTGCCCCAGCATTTT.

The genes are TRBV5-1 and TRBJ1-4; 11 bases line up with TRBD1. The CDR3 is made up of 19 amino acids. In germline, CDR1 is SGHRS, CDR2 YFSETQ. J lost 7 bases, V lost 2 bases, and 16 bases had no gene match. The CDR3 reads CASSFVPGQGAIRGEKLFF. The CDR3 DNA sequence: TGCGCCAGCAGCTTTGTTCCAGGACAGGGGGCTATAAGAGGTGAAAAACTGTTTTTT.

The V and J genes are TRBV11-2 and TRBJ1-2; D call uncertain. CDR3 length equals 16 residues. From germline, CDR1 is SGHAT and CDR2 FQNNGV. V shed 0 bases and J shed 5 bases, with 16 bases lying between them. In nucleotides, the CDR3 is TGTGCCAGCAGCTTAGATCTGGCAGTGGCGGTGTATGGCTACACCTTC. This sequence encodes CASSLDLAVAVYGYTF.

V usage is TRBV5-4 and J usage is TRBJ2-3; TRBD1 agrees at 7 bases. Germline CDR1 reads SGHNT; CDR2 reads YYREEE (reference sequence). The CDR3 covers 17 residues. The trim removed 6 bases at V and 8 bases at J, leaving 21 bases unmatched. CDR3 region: CASKGIDRAHGVTTQYF. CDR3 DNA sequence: TGTGCCAGCAAAGGGATAGACAGGGCACATGGTGTTACTACGCAGTATTTT.

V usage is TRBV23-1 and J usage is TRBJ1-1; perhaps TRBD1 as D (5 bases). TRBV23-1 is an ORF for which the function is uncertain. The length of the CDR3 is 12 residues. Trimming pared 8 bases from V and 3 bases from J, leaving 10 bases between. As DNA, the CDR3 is TGCGCCAGCCTCGACAGACACACTGAAGCTTTCTTT. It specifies CASLDRHTEAFF.

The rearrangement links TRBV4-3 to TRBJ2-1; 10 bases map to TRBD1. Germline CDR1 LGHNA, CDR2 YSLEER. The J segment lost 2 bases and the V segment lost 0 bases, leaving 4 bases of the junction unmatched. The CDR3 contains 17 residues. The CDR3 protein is CASSQDTGTGAYNEQFF. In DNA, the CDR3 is TGCGCCAGCAGCCAAGATACCGGGACAGGGGCCTACAATGAGCAGTTCTTC.

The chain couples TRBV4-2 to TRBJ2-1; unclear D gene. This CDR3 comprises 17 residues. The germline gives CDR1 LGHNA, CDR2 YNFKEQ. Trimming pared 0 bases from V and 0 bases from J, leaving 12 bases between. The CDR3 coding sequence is TGTGCCAGCAGCCAAGAGAAAGCTGTAACCTCCTACAATGAGCAGTTCTTC. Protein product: CASSQEKAVTSYNEQFF.

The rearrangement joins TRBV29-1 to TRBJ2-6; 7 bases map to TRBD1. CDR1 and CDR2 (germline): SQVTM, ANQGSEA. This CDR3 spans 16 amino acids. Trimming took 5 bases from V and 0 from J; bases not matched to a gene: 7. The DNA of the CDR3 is TGCAGCGTTCCGGGACAGCCCAGCTCTGGGGCCAACGTCCTGACTTTC. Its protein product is CSVPGQPSSGANVLTF.

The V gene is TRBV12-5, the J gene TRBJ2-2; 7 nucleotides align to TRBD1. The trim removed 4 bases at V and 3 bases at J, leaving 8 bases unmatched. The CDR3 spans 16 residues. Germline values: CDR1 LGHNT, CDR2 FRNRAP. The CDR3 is CASGSRGGIYTGELFF. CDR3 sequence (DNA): TGTGCTAGTGGTTCCCGAGGGGGCATTTACACCGGGGAGCTGTTTTTT.

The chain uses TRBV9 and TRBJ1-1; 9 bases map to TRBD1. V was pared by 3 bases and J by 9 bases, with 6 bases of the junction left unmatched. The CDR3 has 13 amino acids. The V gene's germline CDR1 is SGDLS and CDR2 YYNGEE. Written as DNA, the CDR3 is TGTGCCAGCAGCGCCGGGGACAGGGCAAAAGCTTTCTTT. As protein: CASSAGDRAKAFF. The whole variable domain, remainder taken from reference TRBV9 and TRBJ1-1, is DSGVTQTPKHLITATGQRVTLRCSPRSGDLSVYWYQQSLDQGLQFLIQYYNGEERAKGNILERFSAQQFPDLHSELNLSSLELGDSALYFCASSAGDRAKAFFGQGTRLTVV.

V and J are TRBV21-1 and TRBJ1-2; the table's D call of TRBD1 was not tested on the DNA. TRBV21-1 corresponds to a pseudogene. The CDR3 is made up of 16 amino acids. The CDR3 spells CASQFNATEAYYGYTF. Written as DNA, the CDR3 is TGTGCCAGCCAGTTCAATGCGACAGAAGCATACTATGGCTACACCTTC.

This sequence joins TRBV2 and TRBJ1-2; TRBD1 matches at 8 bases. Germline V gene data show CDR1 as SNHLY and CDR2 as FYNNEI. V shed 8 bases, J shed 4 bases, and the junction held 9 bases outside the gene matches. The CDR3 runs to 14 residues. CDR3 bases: TGTGCCAGCCATCCGGACAGGGCTAGCTATGGCTACACCTTC. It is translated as CASHPDRASYGYTF.

The chain's CDR3 is CASSLGGDRLFGYTF. For the CDR3, the DNA is TGTGCCAGCAGCTTAGGGGGGGATAGGCTCTTTGGCTACACCTTC. This chain joins TRBV11-2 and TRBJ1-2; tentatively, D is TRBD1 (5 bases). V lost 1 base, J lost 7 bases, and 16 bases lay in between. This CDR3 has 15 amino acids. Germline V gene lookup returns CDR1 SGHAT and CDR2 FQNNGV.

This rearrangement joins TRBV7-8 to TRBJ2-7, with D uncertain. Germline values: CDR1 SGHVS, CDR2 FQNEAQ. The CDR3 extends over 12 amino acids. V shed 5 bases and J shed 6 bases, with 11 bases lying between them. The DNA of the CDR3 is TGTGCCAGCAGCCCAGGTTACCGCGAGCAGTACTTC. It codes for CASSPGYREQYF.

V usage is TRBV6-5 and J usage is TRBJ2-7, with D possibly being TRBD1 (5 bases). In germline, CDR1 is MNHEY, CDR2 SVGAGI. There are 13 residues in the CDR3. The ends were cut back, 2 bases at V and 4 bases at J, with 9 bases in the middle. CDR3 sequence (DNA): TGTGCCAGCAGTTACATAGGGGATTACGAGCAGTACTTC. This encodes CASSYIGDYEQYF.

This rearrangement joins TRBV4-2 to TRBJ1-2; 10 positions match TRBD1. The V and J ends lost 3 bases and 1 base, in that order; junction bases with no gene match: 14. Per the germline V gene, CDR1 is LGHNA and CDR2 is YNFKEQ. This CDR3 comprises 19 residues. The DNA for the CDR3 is TGTGCCAGCAGCCATGGCCACCGGGACAGGGGCGTACTTAACTATGGCTACACCTTC. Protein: CASSHGHRDRGVLNYGYTF.

The CDR3 sequence: CASSMDSRNQPQHF. The CDR3 nucleotides are TGTGCCAGCAGTATGGACTCTCGCAATCAGCCCCAGCATTTT. The rearrangement uses TRBV6-2 or TRBV6-3 and TRBJ1-5, with D uncertain. The CDR3 consists of 14 residues. Between the trimmed V and J ends, which lost 5 bases and 2 bases, there was a span of 10 bases. Germline V gene lookup returns CDR1 MNHEY and CDR2 SVGEGT.

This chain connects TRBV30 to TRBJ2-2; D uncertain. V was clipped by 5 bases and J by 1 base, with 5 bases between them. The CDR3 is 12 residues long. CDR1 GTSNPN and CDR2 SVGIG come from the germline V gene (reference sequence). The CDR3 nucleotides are TGTGCCTGGGGACGGAACACCGGGGAGCTGTTTTTT. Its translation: CAWGRNTGELFF.